These T cell receptor beta chains were read from a single sample in a study of graft-versus-host responses after intestinal transplantation. The table came from immunoSEQ multiplex PCR; TCRdb's copy has only in-frame clones and leaves some out. The sample records about 120,000 clones, less than 95% being singletons. Their antigens are not known. This specimen consisted of unstimulated CD4+ T cells sorted from spleen or lymph node cells, obtained before intestinal transplant. The receptor source for this set is a human donor who received an intestinal transplant. The CDR3 runs from the conserved cysteine through the conserved F or W. A D gene is named only where the DNA matches it firmly. The listing skips clone size in some rows; elsewhere it reads once, few, many or a size class.

d_call j_call clone_size v_call cdr3_aa cdr3_nt
. TRBJ2-3 . TRBV5-1 CASSFRQGTDTQYF TGCGCCAGCAGCTTCCGACAGGGCACAGATACGCAGTATTTT
. TRBJ1-3 few TRBV19 CASSITGNGNTIYF TGTGCCAGTAGTATTACAGGGAATGGAAACACCATATATTTT
TRBD1 TRBJ1-4 once TRBV10-2 CASSPRTGVGDYEKLFF TGCGCCAGCAGTCCCAGGACAGGGGTCGGGGACTATGAAAAACTGTTTTTT
TRBD1 TRBJ1-2 . TRBV30 CAWDQPQGDYGYTF TGTGCCTGGGATCAACCACAGGGGGACTATGGCTACACCTTC
TRBD2 TRBJ2-1 . TRBV2 CASSPGRAGGPYNEQFF TGTGCCAGCAGTCCTGGGAGGGCGGGGGGGCCATACAATGAGCAGTTCTTC
TRBD1 TRBJ1-5 . TRBV2 CASSDRQGAYQPQHF TGTGCCAGCTCGGATAGACAGGGGGCATATCAGCCCCAGCATTTT
TRBD2 TRBJ2-5 . TRBV7-2 CASSLVGPGGRETQYF TGTGCCAGCAGCTTAGTTGGTCCGGGGGGTCGGGAGACCCAGTACTTC
. TRBJ2-3 . TRBV7-9 CASSSGGQYTQYF TGTGCCAGCAGCTCCGGAGGTCAATATACGCAGTATTTT
. TRBJ1-1 . TRBV11-2 CASSQHLRGTGTFF TGTGCCAGCAGCCAACACCTCAGGGGAACGGGGACTTTCTTT
TRBD2 TRBJ2-5 once TRBV5-1 CASSGGSSRETQYF TGCGCCAGCAGTGGCGGGAGCTCCCGGGAGACCCAGTACTTC
TRBD1 TRBJ2-1 . TRBV5-6 CASSRTGTGGNEQFF TGTGCCAGCAGTAGGACCGGGACAGGCGGTAATGAGCAGTTCTTC
. TRBJ2-7 few TRBV2 CASSEFLGQKSSYEQYF TGTGCCAGCAGTGAGTTCCTGGGGCAGAAGAGCTCCTACGAGCAGTACTTC
. TRBJ1-2 . TRBV19 CASRGGILNYGYTF TGTGCCAGTAGAGGCGGGATCCTTAACTATGGCTACACCTTC
TRBD1 TRBJ2-2 . TRBV7-7 CASSLGQGTMRELFF TGTGCCAGCAGCTTAGGACAGGGAACGATGAGGGAGCTGTTTTTT
. TRBJ2-2 . TRBV7-2 CASSLRGVGANGELFF TGTGCCAGCAGCTTAAGGGGTGTTGGGGCTAACGGGGAGCTGTTTTTT
TRBD1 TRBJ2-1 . TRBV6-1 CASSRRQGRHEQFF TGTGCCAGCAGTCGACGACAGGGCAGGCATGAGCAGTTCTTC
. TRBJ1-4 . TRBV29-1 CSVEVGVMGEKLFF TGCAGCGTTGAGGTCGGGGTAATGGGGGAAAAACTGTTTTTT
. TRBJ1-5 . TRBV2 CASSENYSNQPQHF TGTGCCAGCAGTGAAAACTATAGCAATCAGCCCCAGCATTTT
. TRBJ2-1 . TRBV5-1 CASSFYKRTYNEQFF TGCGCCAGCAGCTTTTACAAGCGGACCTACAATGAGCAGTTCTTC
. TRBJ1-1 . TRBV5-1 CASSYAMNTEAFF TGCGCCAGCAGCTACGCTATGAACACTGAAGCTTTCTTT
. TRBJ1-2 . TRBV6-1 CASSEGGLGYGYTF TGTGCCAGCAGTGAGGGGGGGTTGGGCTATGGCTACACCTTC
TRBD2 TRBJ2-1 . TRBV25-1 CASSEGTSGGLYNEQFF TGTGCCAGCAGTGAAGGGACTAGCGGGGGCCTCTACAATGAGCAGTTCTTC
. TRBJ1-5 once TRBV6-5 CASRRDSSNQPQHF TGTGCCAGCAGAAGAGACAGCAGCAATCAGCCCCAGCATTTT
. TRBJ1-6 . TRBV6-6 CASAKTGTENSPLHF TGTGCCAGCGCGAAAACCGGGACTGAGAATTCACCCCTCCACTTT
TRBD2 TRBJ2-2 . TRBV2 CASGTSATGELFF TGTGCCAGCGGGACTAGCGCGACCGGGGAGCTGTTTTTT
. TRBJ1-1 . TRBV14 CASGRLSTEAFF TGTGCCAGCGGCAGACTTTCCACTGAAGCTTTCTTT
. TRBJ1-1 . TRBV29-1 CSVEARLTRNTEAFF TGCAGCGTTGAGGCCCGTCTGACAAGGAACACTGAAGCTTTCTTT
. TRBJ2-3 . TRBV5-6 CASSLVPGVTDTQYF TGTGCCAGCAGCTTGGTTCCGGGGGTCACAGATACGCAGTATTTT
. TRBJ1-2 . TRBV5-1 CASSLAGGYGYTF TGCGCCAGCAGCTTGGCCGGGGGGTACGGCTACACCTTC
TRBD1 TRBJ1-2 . TRBV7-2 CASSLRGQTGYTF TGTGCCAGCAGCTTGAGGGGACAGACTGGCTACACCTTC
. TRBJ1-2 . TRBV5-4 CASSFGGENYGYTF TGTGCCAGCAGCTTCGGTGGAGAAAACTATGGCTACACCTTC
. TRBJ2-7 . TRBV7-8 CASSHESYYEQYF TGTGCCAGCAGCCATGAGTCCTACTACGAGCAGTACTTC
TRBD2 TRBJ2-1 . TRBV5-1 CASSRIAGGNEQFF TGCGCCAGCAGCCGGATAGCGGGAGGCAATGAGCAGTTCTTC
. TRBJ1-1 . TRBV6-5 CASSYSRRGGRVAFF TGTGCCAGCAGTTACTCCCGCCGGGGGGGGCGGGTAGCTTTCTTT
. TRBJ1-2 . TRBV28 CASSSAPLFSYTF TGTGCCAGCAGTAGCGCGCCCCTTTTTAGCTACACCTTC
TRBD2 TRBJ2-1 . TRBV9 CASSVTSGGFHEQFF TGTGCCAGCAGCGTAACCAGCGGGGGGTTCCATGAGCAGTTCTTC
. TRBJ1-1 . TRBV2 CASSERWSTEAFF TGTGCCAGCAGTGAAAGATGGAGCACTGAAGCTTTCTTT
TRBD1 TRBJ1-2 few TRBV6-1 CASSGPTGYGYTF TGTGCCAGCAGTGGACCGACAGGGTACGGCTACACCTTC
. TRBJ1-3 . TRBV5-1 CASSLYDTSYSGNTIYF TGCGCCAGCAGCTTGTATGACACTAGTTACTCTGGAAACACCATATATTTT
TRBD1 TRBJ1-6 . TRBV30 CAWSVRQGRGRNSPLHF TGTGCCTGGAGTGTACGACAGGGAAGGGGGCGCAATTCACCCCTCCACTTT
TRBD1 TRBJ2-7 . TRBV7-2 CASSQGTGIAYEQYF TGTGCCAGCAGCCAGGGGACAGGAATTGCCTACGAGCAGTACTTC
. TRBJ2-5 . TRBV30 CAWSAQETQYF TGTGCCTGGAGTGCCCAGGAGACCCAGTACTTC
TRBD1 TRBJ2-3 once TRBV10-3 CAISERDRGVGDTQYF TGTGCCATCAGTGAAAGGGACAGGGGAGTAGGAGATACGCAGTATTTT
TRBD1 TRBJ1-2 . TRBV5-4 CASRLNRGYGYTF TGTGCCAGCAGGCTAAACAGGGGCTATGGCTACACCTTC
TRBD2 TRBJ2-2 once TRBV7-9 CASSPGLAGVDGELFF TGTGCCAGCAGCCCAGGACTAGCGGGAGTCGACGGGGAGCTGTTTTTT
TRBD1 TRBJ1-2 . TRBV7-9 CASSYGQDYGYTF TGTGCCAGCAGCTATGGACAGGACTATGGCTACACCTTC
. TRBJ1-1 once TRBV7-3 CASSLTGSGLEAFF TGTGCCAGCAGCTTAACTGGGTCGGGTTTGGAAGCTTTCTTT
TRBD2 TRBJ2-1 . TRBV28 CASSSYPSGLAGAFEQFF TGTGCCAGCAGTTCTTACCCCTCGGGACTAGCGGGAGCTTTTGAGCAGTTCTTC
TRBD2 TRBJ2-3 . TRBV4-2 CASSQASGGGVEDTQYF TGTGCCAGCAGCCAGGCTAGCGGGGGTGGCGTAGAAGATACGCAGTATTTT
TRBD2 TRBJ2-7 . TRBV30 CASSGRGSYEQYF TGTGCCAGTAGCGGGAGGGGCTCCTACGAGCAGTACTTC
. TRBJ1-2 . TRBV7-9 CASSSVQYGYTF TGTGCCAGCAGCTCAGTTCAGTATGGCTACACCTTC
TRBD2 TRBJ2-2 . TRBV5-1 CASSLLAGRATGELFF TGCGCCAGCAGCCTACTAGCGGGACGAGCCACCGGGGAGCTGTTTTTT
TRBD2 TRBJ2-1 once TRBV6-5 CASSLGIAGYNEQFF TGTGCCAGCAGTTTGGGAATAGCGGGGTACAATGAGCAGTTCTTC
. TRBJ1-5 once TRBV30 CAWSYNSNQPQHF TGTGCCTGGAGTTATAATAGCAATCAGCCCCAGCATTTT
TRBD2 TRBJ2-1 . TRBV9 CASSVVERGSYNEQFF TGTGCCAGCAGCGTAGTGGAGCGGGGCTCCTACAATGAGCAGTTCTTC
. TRBJ1-6 . TRBV6-4 CASSESIQNSPLHF TGTGCCAGCAGTGAGTCAATACAGAATTCACCCCTCCACTTT
. TRBJ2-3 . TRBV30 CACSRDTQYF TGTGCCTGCTCCAGGGATACGCAGTATTTT
TRBD1 TRBJ1-5 . TRBV19 CASSRTGSQPQHF TGTGCCAGTAGCAGGACAGGGAGTCAGCCCCAGCATTTT
. TRBJ2-7 once TRBV5-1 CASSLLATVSYEQYF TGCGCCAGCAGCTTGCTTGCTACAGTGTCCTACGAGCAGTACTTC